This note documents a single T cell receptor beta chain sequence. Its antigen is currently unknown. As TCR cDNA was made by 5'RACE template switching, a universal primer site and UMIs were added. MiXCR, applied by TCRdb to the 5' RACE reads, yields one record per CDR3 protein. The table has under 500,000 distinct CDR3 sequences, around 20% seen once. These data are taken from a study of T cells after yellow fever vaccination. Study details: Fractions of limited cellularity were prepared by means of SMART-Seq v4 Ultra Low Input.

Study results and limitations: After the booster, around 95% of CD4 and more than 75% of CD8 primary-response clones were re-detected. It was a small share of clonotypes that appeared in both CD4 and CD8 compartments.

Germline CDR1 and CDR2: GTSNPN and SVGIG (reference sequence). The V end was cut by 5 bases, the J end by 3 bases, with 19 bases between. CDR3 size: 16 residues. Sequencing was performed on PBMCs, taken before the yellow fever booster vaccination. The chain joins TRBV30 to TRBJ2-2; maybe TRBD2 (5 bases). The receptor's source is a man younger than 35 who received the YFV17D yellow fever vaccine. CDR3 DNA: TGTGCCTGGGCCTTGCGCTTTTCGAGGGACACCGGGGAGCTGTTTTTT. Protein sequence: CAWALRFSRDTGELFF.